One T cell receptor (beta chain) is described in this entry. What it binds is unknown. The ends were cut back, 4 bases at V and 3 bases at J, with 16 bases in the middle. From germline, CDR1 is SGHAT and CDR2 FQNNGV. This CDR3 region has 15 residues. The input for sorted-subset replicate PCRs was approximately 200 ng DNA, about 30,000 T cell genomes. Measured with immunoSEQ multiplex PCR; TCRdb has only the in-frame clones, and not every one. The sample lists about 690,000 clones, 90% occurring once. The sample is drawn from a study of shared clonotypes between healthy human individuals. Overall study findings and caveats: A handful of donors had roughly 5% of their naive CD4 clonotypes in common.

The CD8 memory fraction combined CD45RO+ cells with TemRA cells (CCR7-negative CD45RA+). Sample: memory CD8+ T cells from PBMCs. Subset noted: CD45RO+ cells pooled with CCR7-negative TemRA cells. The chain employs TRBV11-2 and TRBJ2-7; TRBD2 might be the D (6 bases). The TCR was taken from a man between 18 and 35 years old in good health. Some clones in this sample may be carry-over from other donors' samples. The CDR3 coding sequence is TGTGCCAGCAGCTACTCTGCTAGCGTTGGCTACGAGCAGTACTTC. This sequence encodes CASSYSASVGYEQYF.